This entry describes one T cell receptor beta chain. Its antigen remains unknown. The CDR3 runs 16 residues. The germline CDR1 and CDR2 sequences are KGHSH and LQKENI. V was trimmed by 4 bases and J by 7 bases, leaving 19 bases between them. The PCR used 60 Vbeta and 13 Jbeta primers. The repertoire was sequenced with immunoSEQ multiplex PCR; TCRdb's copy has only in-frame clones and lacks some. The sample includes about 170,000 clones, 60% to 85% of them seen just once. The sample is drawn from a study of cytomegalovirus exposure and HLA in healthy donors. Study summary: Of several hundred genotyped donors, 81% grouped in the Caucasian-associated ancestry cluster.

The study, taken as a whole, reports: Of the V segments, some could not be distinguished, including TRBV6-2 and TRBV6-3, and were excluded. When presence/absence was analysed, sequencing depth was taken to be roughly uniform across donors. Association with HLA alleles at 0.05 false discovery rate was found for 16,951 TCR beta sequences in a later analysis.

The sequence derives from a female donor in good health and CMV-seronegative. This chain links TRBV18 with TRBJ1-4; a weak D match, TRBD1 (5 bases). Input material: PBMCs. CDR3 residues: CASSLGDGGFAEKLFF. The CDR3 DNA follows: TGTGCCAGCTCACTGGGGGACGGGGGATTCGCTGAAAAACTGTTTTTT.